This TCR beta chain was identified during a study of Ad26.COV2.S vaccination and SARS-CoV-2 variants. Treatment here: 15 to 20 received Ad26.COV2.S at low or high dose, single or two shots; about five received placebo; per-sample allocation not given. At day 63 after the first vaccine or placebo injection, samples were drawn. Germline CDR1 reads GTSNPN; CDR2 reads SVGIG (reference sequence). The length of the CDR3 is 15 residues. With 1 base removed from V and 1 base from J, the gap between germline ends came to 13 bases. The protocol was immunoSEQ multiplex PCR, while the TCRdb copy is restricted to in-frame clones and leaves out a portion. The sample consists of about 350,000 clones, around 89% of them appearing once.

The chain carries TRBV30 and TRBJ1-1; TRBD1 is a possible D gene (5 bases). The material was peripheral blood, obtained in a trial of Ad26.COV2.S vaccine versus placebo. This TCR came from a person aged 18-60 years who received the Ad26.COV2.S COVID-19 vaccine or a placebo. The CDR3 bases are TGTGCCTGGAGTGGGGAAGGGGCATGGAACACTGAAGCTTTCTTT. It is translated as CAWSGEGAWNTEAFF.